The entry below gives a single T cell receptor beta chain sequence along with its context. No cognate antigen has been identified for it. Base qualities are not recorded, but no much larger clone differs from it by a single base. The library was made by the immunoSEQ multiplex PCR assay. This immuneACCESS table, as held by TCRdb, lists in-frame sequences with V and J called but not all clones. Of the missing ones, under half trace to an unresolved V gene in checked studies; the others have no known cause. This sample has approximately 82,000 clones in its table, and 94% of those were observed once. The ten largest clones represent 0.26% of the sample. The data are from a study of technical replicates of blood from several donors (dated by TCRdb to 2016 to 2017). The germline V gene yields SNHLY for CDR1 and FYNNEI for CDR2. Ends trimmed: V by 7 bases, J by 6 bases; bases unmatched to a gene: 6. The CDR3 runs 15 amino acids, cysteine and phenylalanine included. Kept here is only the CDR3 DNA, which spans 45 bases and is read in frame from base 1.

Recombination connected TRBV2 to TRBJ2-1; 13 bases in between match TRBD2. The sequenced sample was T cells isolated from PBMCs. The sequence derives from a human donor in good health. At the DNA level, the sequence is TGTGCCAGCAAGACTAGCGGGGGGCTCCTCAATGAGCAGTTCTTC. Translated, it reads CASKTSGGLLNEQFF.